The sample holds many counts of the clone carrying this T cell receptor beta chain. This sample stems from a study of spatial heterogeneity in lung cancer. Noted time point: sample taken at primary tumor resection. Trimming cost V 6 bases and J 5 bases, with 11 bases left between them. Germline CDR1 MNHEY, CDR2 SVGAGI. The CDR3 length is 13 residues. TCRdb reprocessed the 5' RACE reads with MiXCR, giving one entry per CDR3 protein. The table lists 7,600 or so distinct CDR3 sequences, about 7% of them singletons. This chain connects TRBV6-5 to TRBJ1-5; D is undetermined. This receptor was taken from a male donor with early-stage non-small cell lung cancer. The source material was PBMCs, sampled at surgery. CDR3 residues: CASRGLSDQPQHF. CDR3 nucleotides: TGTGCCAGCAGAGGGCTCAGTGATCAGCCCCAGCATTTT.